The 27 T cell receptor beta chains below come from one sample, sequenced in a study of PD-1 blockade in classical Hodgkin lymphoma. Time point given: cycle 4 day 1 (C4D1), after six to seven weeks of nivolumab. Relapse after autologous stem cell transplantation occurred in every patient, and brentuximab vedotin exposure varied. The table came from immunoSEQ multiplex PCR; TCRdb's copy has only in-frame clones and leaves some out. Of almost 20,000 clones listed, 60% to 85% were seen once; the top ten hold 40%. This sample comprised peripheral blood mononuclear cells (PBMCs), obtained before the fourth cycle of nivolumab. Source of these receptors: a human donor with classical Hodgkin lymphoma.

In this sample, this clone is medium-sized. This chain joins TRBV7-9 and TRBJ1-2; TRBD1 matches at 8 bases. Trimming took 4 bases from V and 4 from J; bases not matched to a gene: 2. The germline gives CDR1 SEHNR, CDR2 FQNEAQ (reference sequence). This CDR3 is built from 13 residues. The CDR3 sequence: CASSSTGGYGYTF. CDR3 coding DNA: TGTGCCAGCAGCTCCACAGGGGGCTATGGCTACACCTTC. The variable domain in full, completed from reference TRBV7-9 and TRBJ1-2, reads DTGVSQNPRHKITKRGQNVTFRCDPISEHNRLYWYRQTLGQGPEFLTYFQNEAQLEKSRLLSDRFSAERPKGSFSTLEIQRTEQGDSAMYLCASSSTGGYGYTFGSGTRLTVV.

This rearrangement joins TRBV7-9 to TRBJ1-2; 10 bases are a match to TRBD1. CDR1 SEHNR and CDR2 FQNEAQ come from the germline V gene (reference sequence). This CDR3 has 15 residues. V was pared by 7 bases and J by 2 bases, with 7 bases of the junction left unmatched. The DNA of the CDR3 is TGTGCCAGCATCCTCCTGGGACAGGGGAACTATGGCTACACCTTC. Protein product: CASILLGQGNYGYTF.

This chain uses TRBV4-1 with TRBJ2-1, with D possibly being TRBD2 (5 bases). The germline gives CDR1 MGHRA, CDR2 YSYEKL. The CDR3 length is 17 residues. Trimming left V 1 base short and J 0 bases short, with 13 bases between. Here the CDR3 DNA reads TGCGCCAGCAGCCAAGGCCCCATGGCGGGCTCCTACAATGAGCAGTTCTTC. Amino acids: CASSQGPMAGSYNEQFF.

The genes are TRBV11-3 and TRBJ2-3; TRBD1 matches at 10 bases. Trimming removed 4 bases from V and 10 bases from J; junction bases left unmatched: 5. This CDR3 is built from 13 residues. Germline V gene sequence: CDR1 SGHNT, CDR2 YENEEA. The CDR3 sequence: CASSSSTGGSQYF. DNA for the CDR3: TGTGCCAGCAGCTCCTCGACAGGGGGCTCGCAGTATTTT.

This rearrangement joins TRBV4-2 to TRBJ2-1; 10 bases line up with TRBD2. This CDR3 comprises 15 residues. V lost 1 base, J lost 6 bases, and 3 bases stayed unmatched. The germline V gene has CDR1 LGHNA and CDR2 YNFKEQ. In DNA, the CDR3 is TGTGCCAGCAGCCAAGTAGGACTAGCGGCCAATGAGCAGTTCTTC. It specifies CASSQVGLAANEQFF.

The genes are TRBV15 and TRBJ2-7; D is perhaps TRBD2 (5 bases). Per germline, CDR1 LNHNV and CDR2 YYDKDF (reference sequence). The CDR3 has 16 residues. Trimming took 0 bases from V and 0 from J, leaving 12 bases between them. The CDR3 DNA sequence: TGTGCCACCAGCAGAGATCCAGACTATAGCTCCTACGAGCAGTACTTC. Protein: CATSRDPDYSSYEQYF. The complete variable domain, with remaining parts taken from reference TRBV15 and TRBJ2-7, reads DAMVIQNPRYQVTQFGKPVTLSCSQTLNHNVMYWYQQKSSQAPKLLFHYYDKDFNNEADTPDNFQSRRPNTSFCFLDIRSPGLGDTAMYLCATSRDPDYSSYEQYFGPGTRLTVT.

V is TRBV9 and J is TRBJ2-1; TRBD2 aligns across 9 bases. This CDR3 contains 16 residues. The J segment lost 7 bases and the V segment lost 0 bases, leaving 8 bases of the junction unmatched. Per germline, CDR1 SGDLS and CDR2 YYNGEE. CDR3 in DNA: TGTGCCAGCAGCGTAGCCTCCGGGACTAGCCCAAATGAGCAGTTCTTC. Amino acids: CASSVASGTSPNEQFF.

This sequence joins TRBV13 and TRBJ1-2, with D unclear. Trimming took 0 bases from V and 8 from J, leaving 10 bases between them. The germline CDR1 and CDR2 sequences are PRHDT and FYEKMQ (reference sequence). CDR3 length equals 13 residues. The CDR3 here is CASSLGGVEGYTF. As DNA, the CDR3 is TGTGCCAGCAGCTTAGGTGGGGTGGAGGGCTACACCTTC.

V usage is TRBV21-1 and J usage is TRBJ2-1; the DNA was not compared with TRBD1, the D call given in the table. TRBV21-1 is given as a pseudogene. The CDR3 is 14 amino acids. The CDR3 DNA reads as TGTGCCAGCAGCAAAGTGGACAGAGACAATGAGCAGTTCTTC. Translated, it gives CASSKVDRDNEQFF.

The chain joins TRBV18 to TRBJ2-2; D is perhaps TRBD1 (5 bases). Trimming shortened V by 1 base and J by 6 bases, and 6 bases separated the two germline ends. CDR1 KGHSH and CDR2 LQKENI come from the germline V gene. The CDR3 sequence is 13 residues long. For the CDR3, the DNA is TGTGCCAGCTCACCACTAGGGGCCGGGGAGCTGTTTTTT. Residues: CASSPLGAGELFF.

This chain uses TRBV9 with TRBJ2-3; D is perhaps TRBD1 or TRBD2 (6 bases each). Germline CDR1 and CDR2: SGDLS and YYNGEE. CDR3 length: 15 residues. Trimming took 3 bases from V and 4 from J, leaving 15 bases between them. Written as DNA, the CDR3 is TGTGCCAGCAGCGAACAGGCCGGGGGCCCAGATACGCAGTATTTT. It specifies CASSEQAGGPDTQYF.

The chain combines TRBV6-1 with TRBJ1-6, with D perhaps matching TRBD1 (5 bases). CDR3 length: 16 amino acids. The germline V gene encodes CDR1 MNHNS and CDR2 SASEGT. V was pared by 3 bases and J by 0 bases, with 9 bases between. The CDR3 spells CASSDRAGSYNSPLHF. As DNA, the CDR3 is TGTGCCAGCAGTGACAGGGCCGGCTCCTATAATTCACCCCTCCACTTT.

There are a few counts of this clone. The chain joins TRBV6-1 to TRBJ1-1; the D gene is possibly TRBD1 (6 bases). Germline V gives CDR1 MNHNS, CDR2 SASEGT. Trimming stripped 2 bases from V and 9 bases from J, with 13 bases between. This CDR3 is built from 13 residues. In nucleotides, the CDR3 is TGTGCCAGCAGTGAAAGTACAGGGTTTAAAGCTTTCTTT. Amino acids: CASSESTGFKAFF.

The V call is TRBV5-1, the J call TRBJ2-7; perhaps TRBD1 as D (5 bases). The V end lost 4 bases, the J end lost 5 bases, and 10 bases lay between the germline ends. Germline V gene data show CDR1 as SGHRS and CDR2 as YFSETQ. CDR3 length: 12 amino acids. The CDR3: CASSLQGDEQYF. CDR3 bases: TGCGCCAGCAGCCTGCAGGGTGACGAGCAGTACTTC.

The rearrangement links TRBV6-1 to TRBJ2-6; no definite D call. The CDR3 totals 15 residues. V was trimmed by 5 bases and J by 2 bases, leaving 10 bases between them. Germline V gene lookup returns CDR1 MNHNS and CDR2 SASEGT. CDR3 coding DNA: TGTGCCAGCAGTCCAAGTAAGGCTGGGGCCAACGTCCTGACTTTC. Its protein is CASSPSKAGANVLTF.

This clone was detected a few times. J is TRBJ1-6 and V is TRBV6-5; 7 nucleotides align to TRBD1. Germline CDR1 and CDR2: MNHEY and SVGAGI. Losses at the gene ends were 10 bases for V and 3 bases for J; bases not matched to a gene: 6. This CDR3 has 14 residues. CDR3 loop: CATSAGGYNSPLHF. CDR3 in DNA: TGTGCCACCTCGGCAGGGGGCTATAATTCACCCCTCCACTTT.

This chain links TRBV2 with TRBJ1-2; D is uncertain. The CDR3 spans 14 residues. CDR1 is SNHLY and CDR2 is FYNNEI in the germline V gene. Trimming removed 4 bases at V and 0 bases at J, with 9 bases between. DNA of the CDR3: TGTGCCAGCAGTGTTTTTTCGGCTAACTATGGCTACACCTTC. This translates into CASSVFSANYGYTF.

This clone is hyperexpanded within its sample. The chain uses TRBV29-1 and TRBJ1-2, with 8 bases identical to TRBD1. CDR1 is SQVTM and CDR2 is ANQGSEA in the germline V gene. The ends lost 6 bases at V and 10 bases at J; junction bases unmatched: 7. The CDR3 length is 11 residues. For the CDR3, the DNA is TGCAGCGTCGCTCAGGGGGCGGACTACACCTTC. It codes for CSVAQGADYTF. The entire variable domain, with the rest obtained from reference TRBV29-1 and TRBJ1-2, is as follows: SAVISQKPSRDICQRGTSLTIQCQVDSQVTMMFWYRQQPGQSLTLIATANQGSEATYESGFVIDKFPISRPNLTFSTLTVSNMSPEDSSIYLCSVAQGADYTFGSGTRLTVV.

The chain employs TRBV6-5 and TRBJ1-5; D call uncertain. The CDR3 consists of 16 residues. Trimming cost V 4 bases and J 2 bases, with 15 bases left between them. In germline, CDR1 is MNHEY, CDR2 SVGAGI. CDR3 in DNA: TGTGCCAGCAGTTCCCTAGAAGGGTACGGCAATCAGCCCCAGCATTTT. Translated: CASSSLEGYGNQPQHF.

CDR3 protein: CASSRDTEAFF. CDR3 DNA: TGTGCCTCCAGCAGGGACACTGAAGCTTTCTTT. The chain joins TRBV11-2 to TRBJ1-1; tentative D call: TRBD1 (5 bases). Germline values: CDR1 SGHAT, CDR2 FQNNGV. V was cut by 11 bases and J by 3 bases, with 10 bases left in between. This CDR3 is built from 11 residues.

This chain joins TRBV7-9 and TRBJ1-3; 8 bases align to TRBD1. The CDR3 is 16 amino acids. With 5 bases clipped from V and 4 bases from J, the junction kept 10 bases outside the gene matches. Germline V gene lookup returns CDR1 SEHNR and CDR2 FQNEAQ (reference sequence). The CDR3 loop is CASSPDRGELGNTIYF. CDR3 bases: TGTGCCAGCAGCCCCGACAGGGGTGAGTTGGGAAACACCATATATTTT.

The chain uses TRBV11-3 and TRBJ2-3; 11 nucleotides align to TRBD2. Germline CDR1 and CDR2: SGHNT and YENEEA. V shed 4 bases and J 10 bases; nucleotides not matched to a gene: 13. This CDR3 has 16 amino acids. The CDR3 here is CASSSNSGRALSAQYF. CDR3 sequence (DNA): TGTGCCAGCAGCTCCAATAGCGGGAGGGCCTTGAGTGCGCAGTATTTT.

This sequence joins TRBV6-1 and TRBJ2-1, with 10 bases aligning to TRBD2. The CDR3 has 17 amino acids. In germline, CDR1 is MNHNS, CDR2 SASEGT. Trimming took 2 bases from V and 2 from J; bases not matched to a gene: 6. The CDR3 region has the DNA TGTGCCAGCAGTGAATTCCCTAGCGGGGGAACCTACAATGAGCAGTTCTTC. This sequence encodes CASSEFPSGGTYNEQFF.

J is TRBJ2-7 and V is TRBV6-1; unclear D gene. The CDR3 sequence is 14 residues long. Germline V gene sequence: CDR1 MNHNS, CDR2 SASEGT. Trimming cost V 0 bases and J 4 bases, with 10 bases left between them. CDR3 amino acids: CASSEAFEDYEQYF. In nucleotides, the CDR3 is TGTGCCAGCAGTGAAGCTTTTGAGGATTACGAGCAGTACTTC.

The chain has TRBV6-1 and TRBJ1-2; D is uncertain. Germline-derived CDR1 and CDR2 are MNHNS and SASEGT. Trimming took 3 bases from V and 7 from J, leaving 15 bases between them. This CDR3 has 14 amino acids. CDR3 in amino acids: CASSERTGRVGYTF. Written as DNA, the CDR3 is TGTGCCAGCAGTGAGAGGACCGGGCGGGTTGGCTACACCTTC.

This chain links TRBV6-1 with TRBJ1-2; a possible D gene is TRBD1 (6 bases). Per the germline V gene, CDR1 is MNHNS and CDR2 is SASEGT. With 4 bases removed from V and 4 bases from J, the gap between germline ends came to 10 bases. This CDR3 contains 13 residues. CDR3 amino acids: CASSALGGYGYTF. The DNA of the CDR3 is TGTGCCAGCAGTGCCTTAGGGGGCTATGGCTACACCTTC.

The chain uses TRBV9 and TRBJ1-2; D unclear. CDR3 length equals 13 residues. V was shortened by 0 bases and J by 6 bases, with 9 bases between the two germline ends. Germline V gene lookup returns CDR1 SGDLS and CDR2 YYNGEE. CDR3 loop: CASSVGENHGYTF. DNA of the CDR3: TGTGCCAGCAGCGTAGGAGAGAATCATGGCTACACCTTC.